This T cell receptor beta chain was captured by sequencing in a study of PD-L1 blockade in urothelial cancer. Here immunoSEQ multiplex PCR was the method, and the copy in TCRdb shows in-frame clones only, minus some. The data contain 85,000 to 90,000 clones, 90% of them singletons. Locally advanced or metastatic urothelial carcinoma was present in patients. This CDR3 is 15 amino acids long. Per the germline V gene, CDR1 is MNHEY and CDR2 is SVGAGI. V was shortened by 2 bases and J by 0 bases, with 10 bases between the two germline ends. The gene calls are TRBV6-5 and TRBJ2-5, with a tentative D call TRBD2 (6 bases). This sequence originates from a man in his 60s with urothelial cancer. Sequences were derived from PBMCs, sampled around atezolizumab (anti-PD-L1) treatment. The CDR3: CASSYPRLDQETQYF. The CDR3, as DNA: TGTGCCAGCAGTTACCCCCGACTAGACCAAGAGACCCAGTACTTC.